The entry below gives a single TCR beta chain sequence along with its context. The antigen remains undetermined. CDR1 and CDR2 from the germline V gene are LGHDT and YNNKEL (reference sequence). Germline trimming cut 4 bases from V and 2 bases from J; bases unmatched to any gene: 7. This CDR3 is built from 16 residues. Profiling relied on immunoSEQ multiplex PCR, and the TCRdb table lists in-frame clones only, not all of them. The repertoire consists of under 200,000 clones, with under 95% occurring once and the leading ten covering 1% to 1.5%. This sample stems from a study of T cell responses to AZD1222 COVID-19 vaccine. Findings and limits, study-wide: Among vaccine-associated CD4 TCRs, coverage spanned spike, with dominance at 160-218 and 743-854. Only 5 or 6 AZD1222 recipients tested seropositive at baseline. A rise in Spike-specific TCR breadth and depth followed two AZD1222 doses.

The chain combines TRBV3-1 (or the pseudogene TRBV3-2) with TRBJ2-3; TRBD2 matches at 9 bases. Source: peripheral blood, taken 28 days after the second AZD1222 dose. The TCR was taken from an adult who received the AZD1222 COVID-19 vaccine. This chain's CDR3 is CASSLSRGRATDTQYF. The CDR3 bases are TGTGCCAGCAGCCTTTCCCGCGGGAGGGCCACAGATACGCAGTATTTT.